This T cell receptor beta chain was documented in a study of shared clonotypes between healthy human individuals. Points from the study as a whole: Non-shared clonotypes displayed generation probabilities falling below those of clonotypes present in all four donors.

TCRdb's copy holds only in-frame clones and misses some; the assay was immunoSEQ multiplex PCR. This sample yields a few hundred thousand clones, of which over 65% are seen a single time; 10% belongs to the top ten. Comments on this clone: Its antigen is as yet unknown.

The CDR3 loop spans 14 amino acids. In germline, CDR1 is LNHNV, CDR2 YYDKDF (reference sequence). Losses at the gene ends were 6 bases for V and 2 bases for J; bases not matched to a gene: 4. The chain employs TRBV15 and TRBJ2-5; TRBD1 matches 9 bases. The sequenced material came from memory CD4+ T cells sorted from blood. Subset described: CD45RA-negative fraction. The sequence was collected from a man in his thirties or forties in good health. The CDR3 DNA reads as TGTGCCACCAGGAGGGACAGGGAACAAGAGACCCAGTACTTC. Its translation is CATRRDREQETQYF.